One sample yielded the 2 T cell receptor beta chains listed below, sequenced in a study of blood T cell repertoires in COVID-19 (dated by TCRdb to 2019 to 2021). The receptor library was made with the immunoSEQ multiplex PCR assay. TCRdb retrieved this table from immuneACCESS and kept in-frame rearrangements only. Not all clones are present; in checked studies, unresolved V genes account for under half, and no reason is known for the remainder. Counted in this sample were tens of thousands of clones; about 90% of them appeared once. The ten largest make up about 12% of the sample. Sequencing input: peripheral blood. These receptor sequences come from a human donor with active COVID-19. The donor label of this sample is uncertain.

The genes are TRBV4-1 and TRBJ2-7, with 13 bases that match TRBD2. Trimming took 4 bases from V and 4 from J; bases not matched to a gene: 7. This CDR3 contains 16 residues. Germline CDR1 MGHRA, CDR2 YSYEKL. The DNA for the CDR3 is TGCGCCAGCAGCCCTATACTAGCGGGAGGGCCATACGAGCAGTACTTC. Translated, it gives CASSPILAGGPYEQYF.

In DNA form, the CDR3 reads TGTGCCAGCAGTTGGGACAGAAATCAGCCCCAGCATTTT. Its protein product is CASSWDRNQPQHF. This chain uses TRBV27 with TRBJ1-5, with 7 nucleotides matching TRBD1. The CDR3 covers 13 residues. Germline trimming cut 4 bases from V and 4 bases from J; bases unmatched to any gene: 1. CDR1 MNHEY and CDR2 SMNVEV come from the germline V gene (reference sequence).